The 13 T cell receptor beta chains below come from one sample, sequenced in a study of blood T cell repertoires in COVID-19. Some clones are missing from TCRdb's copy, which holds only in-frame ones; the method was immunoSEQ multiplex PCR. The sample lists over 250,000 clones; 75% to 90% were seen once. The sample comprised peripheral blood. All receptors derive from a woman in her fifties or sixties with COVID-19, enrolled during active disease.

This clone turned up a few times. The rearrangement links TRBV6-5 to TRBJ2-2, with D uncertain. This CDR3 contains 12 residues. The germline CDR1 and CDR2 sequences are MNHEY and SVGAGI. Trimming cost V 7 bases and J 1 base, with 4 bases left between them. CDR3 protein: CASTKNTGELFF. In nucleotides, the CDR3 is TGTGCCAGCACCAAGAACACCGGGGAGCTGTTTTTT.

CDR3 sequence reads: CASSPLPALAGGRMNTEAFF. Here the CDR3 DNA reads TGTGCCAGCTCACCATTGCCGGCCCTGGCAGGGGGAAGGATGAACACTGAAGCTTTCTTT. V and J are TRBV18 and TRBJ1-1; 7 bases line up with TRBD1. The V gene end was trimmed by 2 bases and the J gene end by 0 bases; junction bases not matched to a gene: 18. The CDR3 consists of 20 residues. Germline V CDR1 and CDR2: KGHSH, LQKENI. Drawing the rest from reference TRBV18 and TRBJ1-1, the complete variable domain is NAGVMQNPRHLVRRRGQEARLRCSPMKGHSHVYWYRQLPEEGLKFMVYLQKENIIDESGMPKERFSAEFPKEGPSILRIQQVVRGDSAAYFCASSPLPALAGGRMNTEAFFGQGTRLTVV.

The chain uses TRBV28 and TRBJ1-2; D not resolved. V was clipped by 8 bases and J by 6 bases, with 22 bases between them. The CDR3 loop spans 15 amino acids. CDR1 is MDHEN and CDR2 is SYDVKM in the germline V gene. DNA of the CDR3: TGTGCCAGCTACTCCCTCCCAATAACAGTTGATGGCTACACCTTC. It is translated as CASYSLPITVDGYTF.

V is TRBV10-2 and J is TRBJ2-5, with 8 bases lining up with TRBD1. V shed 4 bases and J 1 base; nucleotides not matched to a gene: 5. CDR1 is WSHSY and CDR2 is SAAADI in the germline V gene. This CDR3 is 15 amino acids long. The CDR3 nucleotides are TGCGCCAGCAGTGCATGGACAGGGCCCCAAGAGACCCAGTACTTC. Its translation is CASSAWTGPQETQYF.

This chain joins TRBV19 and TRBJ2-7; 9 nucleotides align to TRBD1. Unmatched junction bases numbered 0, after V lost 1 base and J lost 5 bases. Germline CDR1 LNHDA, CDR2 SQIVND (reference sequence). The CDR3 sequence is 13 residues long. Here the CDR3 reads CASSIGTGDEQYF. The CDR3 DNA reads TGTGCCAGTAGTATAGGGACAGGGGACGAGCAGTACTTC.

The chain employs TRBV19 and TRBJ2-1, with 10 positions matching TRBD1. This CDR3 spans 14 amino acids. With V trimmed by 5 bases and J by 8 bases, 6 bases remained unmatched. CDR1 and CDR2 from the germline V gene are LNHDA and SQIVND (reference sequence). CDR3 region: CASSSWDRGDEQFF. CDR3 DNA: TGTGCCAGTAGTTCCTGGGACAGGGGCGATGAGCAGTTCTTC.

CDR3 in DNA: TGTGCCAGCAGCCCAAACCAGGGGGGCACTAATGAAAAACTGTTTTTT. This translates into CASSPNQGGTNEKLFF. V gene TRBV7-9 combines with J gene TRBJ1-4; TRBD1 agrees at 7 bases. This CDR3 is 16 amino acids long. After removal of 5 bases from V and 2 bases from J, the junction contained 8 bases not matched to a gene. Germline V gives CDR1 SEHNR, CDR2 FQNEAQ (reference sequence).

The V and J genes are TRBV6-5 and TRBJ1-1, with 7 positions matching TRBD1. The CDR3 is made up of 13 amino acids. Per the germline V gene, CDR1 is MNHEY and CDR2 is SVGAGI. Trimming removed 7 bases from V and 1 base from J; junction bases left unmatched: 3. The CDR3 DNA reads TGTGCCAGCACCCGGGACAGGAACACTGAAGCTTTCTTT. This sequence encodes CASTRDRNTEAFF.

This chain joins TRBV5-5 and TRBJ1-2, with D perhaps TRBD1 (5 bases). Trimming pared 0 bases from V and 0 bases from J, leaving 9 bases between. This CDR3 has 15 residues. Germline V gene sequence: CDR1 SGHKS, CDR2 YYEKEE (reference sequence). The CDR3 loop reads CASSLAAGTNYGYTF. CDR3 coding DNA: TGTGCCAGCAGCTTGGCGGCAGGGACTAACTATGGCTACACCTTC.

This chain links TRBV14 with TRBJ1-2; 7 positions agree with TRBD1. This CDR3 contains 13 residues. Germline V lookup: CDR1 SGHDN, CDR2 FVKESK. V lost 5 bases, J lost 4 bases, and 4 bases stayed unmatched. CDR3 region: CASSENRGYGYTF. The CDR3 DNA reads as TGTGCCAGCAGCGAGAACAGGGGCTATGGCTACACCTTC.

The chain couples TRBV18 to TRBJ1-5; no firm D call. The germline CDR1 and CDR2 sequences are KGHSH and LQKENI. The CDR3 length is 15 residues. V lost 3 bases, J lost 4 bases, and 13 bases lay in between. The CDR3 reads CASSPEGRTNQPQHF. CDR3 sequence (DNA): TGTGCCAGCTCACCGGAGGGCAGGACTAATCAGCCCCAGCATTTT.

The V call is TRBV12-3 or TRBV12-4, the J call TRBJ2-1; 7 positions agree with TRBD1. The CDR3 spans 13 residues. V trimming: 5 bases; J trimming: 4 bases; junction bases outside the gene matches: 2. The CDR3 is CASSLDRYNEQFF. CDR3 nucleotides: TGTGCCAGCAGTCTGGACAGGTACAATGAGCAGTTCTTC.

The count of this clone is one. The rearrangement joins TRBV5-4 to TRBJ1-2; no definite D call. CDR3 size: 17 residues. V lost 3 bases, J lost 1 base, and 19 bases lay in between. CDR1 is SGHNT and CDR2 is YYREEE in the germline V gene (reference sequence). The DNA of the CDR3 is TGTGCCAGCAGCTGGTATCCCCCCGTCGGTGGTAACTATGGCTACACCTTC. Protein sequence: CASSWYPPVGGNYGYTF.